This is a list of T cell receptor beta chains from one sample in a study of Ad26.COV2.S vaccination and SARS-CoV-2 variants. Repertoires were generated with immunoSEQ multiplex PCR, while TCRdb's copy carries only in-frame clones and drops some. The sample shows 380,000 or so clones, roughly 85% of them seen only once. Here the sequenced sample was peripheral blood, taken in a trial of Ad26.COV2.S vaccine versus placebo. Receptor source: a person between 18 and 60 years old who received the Ad26.COV2.S COVID-19 vaccine or a placebo. CDR3s include the opening cysteine and the closing phenylalanine or tryptophan. Each record gives: D gene, J gene, V gene, clone size, CDR3 protein, CDR3 DNA. D genes are given only for firm matches. Clone size is not always given. Where it is, it says once, few, many or a class for expanded clones.

>NA|TRBJ1-2|TRBV4-1|few
CASSQGWGIGYGYTF
TGCGCCAGCAGCCAGGGGTGGGGGATCGGCTATGGCTACACCTTC
>NA|TRBJ2-3|TRBV5-4|NA
CASSRRGYADTQYF
TGTGCCAGCAGCCGGCGAGGGTATGCAGATACGCAGTATTTT
>TRBD2|TRBJ2-3|TRBV7-9|once
CASSVGSGRASDTQYF
TGTGCCAGCAGCGTCGGCAGCGGGAGGGCCTCGGATACGCAGTATTTT
>NA|TRBJ1-3|TRBV19|few
CASRGNTIYF
TGTGCCAGTAGAGGAAACACCATATATTTT
>TRBD1|TRBJ1-2|TRBV19|NA
CASSPGTGGSIF
TGTGCCAGTAGTCCTGGGACAGGTGGGTCAATCTTC
>TRBD2|TRBJ2-2|TRBV20-1|once
CSASKAGANTGELFF
TGCAGTGCTAGTAAGGCGGGAGCGAACACCGGGGAGCTGTTTTTT
>NA|TRBJ2-5|TRBV4-2|NA
CASSQVEGGPLQTQYF
TGTGCCAGCAGCCAAGTTGAGGGGGGGCCGTTGCAGACCCAGTACTTC
>TRBD1|TRBJ2-7|TRBV5-5|NA
CASSFRDRGPYEQYF
TGTGCCAGCAGCTTCCGGGACAGGGGGCCCTACGAGCAGTACTTC
>NA|TRBJ1-1|TRBV6-2/TRBV6-3|NA
CASSFTPTEQNTEAFF
TGTGCCAGCAGCTTCACCCCCACAGAACAGAACACTGAAGCTTTCTTT
>TRBD1|TRBJ1-2|TRBV5-6|NA
CASTNRGYGYTF
TGTGCCAGCACCAACAGGGGTTATGGCTACACCTTC
>TRBD1|TRBJ1-2|TRBV12-3/TRBV12-4|NA
CASRATGVGYTF
TGTGCCAGCAGAGCGACAGGGGTCGGCTACACCTTC
>NA|TRBJ1-4|TRBV6-5|NA
CASSSESQEKLFF
TGTGCCAGCAGTTCAGAAAGTCAGGAGAAACTGTTTTTT
>NA|TRBJ2-2|TRBV28|NA
CASSTAGGVTGELFF
TGTGCCAGCAGTACGGCAGGGGGGGTGACCGGGGAGCTGTTTTTT
>NA|TRBJ1-4|TRBV30|NA
CAWSGGPGYEKLFF
TGTGCCTGGAGTGGGGGACCGGGGTATGAAAAACTGTTTTTT
>NA|TRBJ1-1|TRBV6-5|NA
CASSLLRTATEAFF
TGTGCCAGCAGCCTACTCAGGACGGCCACTGAAGCTTTCTTT
>TRBD2|TRBJ2-3|TRBV7-2|once
CASSGRAGGPGRDTQYF
TGTGCCAGCAGCGGAAGGGCGGGAGGCCCTGGGCGAGATACGCAGTATTTT
>TRBD1|TRBJ1-1|TRBV18|NA
CASSLDRVNTEAFF
TGTGCCAGCTCACTAGACAGGGTGAACACTGAAGCTTTCTTT
>TRBD2|TRBJ2-1|TRBV24-1|NA
CATSGATSGRSNEQFF
TGTGCCACCAGTGGCGCCACTAGCGGGAGGTCGAATGAGCAGTTCTTC
>NA|TRBJ1-3|TRBV4-3|NA
CASSQGTGVSGNTIYF
TGCGCCAGCAGCCAGGGAACAGGTGTCTCTGGAAACACCATATATTTT
>NA|TRBJ2-7|TRBV28|NA
CASSIRYEQYF
TGTGCCAGCAGCATCCGCTACGAGCAGTACTTC
>TRBD1|TRBJ2-4|TRBV27|NA
CASSLWGTGYRGNIQYF
TGTGCCAGCAGTTTATGGGGGACAGGGTATCGCGGAAACATTCAGTACTTC
>TRBD1|TRBJ2-3|TRBV11-3|NA
CASSWRQGDTQYF
TGTGCCAGCAGCTGGAGACAGGGGGATACGCAGTATTTT
>TRBD2|TRBJ2-5|TRBV6-1|many
CASSELAGGPETQYF
TGTGCCAGCAGTGAACTAGCGGGGGGCCCAGAGACCCAGTACTTC